This TCR beta chain is drawn from a study of vaccination effects on CD4 cells after COVID-19. CDR1 is DFQATT, CDR2 SNEGSKA, per germline (reference sequence). The length of the CDR3 is 17 residues. The ends lost 3 bases at V and 4 bases at J; junction bases unmatched: 12. Once cultured for approximately ten days, the cells underwent separation to obtain CD4+ T cells. SARS-CoV-2 infection was confirmed by PCR in the person between March and December 2020. Of the BNT162b2 and mRNA-1273 vaccines, participants received two doses of one or the other. The table came from immunoSEQ multiplex PCR; TCRdb's copy has only in-frame clones and leaves some out. The repertoire includes about 34,000 clones, about 75% of them detected once, and about 6.4% sits in the top ten. This clone occurred a few times. Its antigen is currently unknown. Study findings and constraints: Infection- and vaccine-induced clones contracted markedly late after vaccination.

The J gene is TRBJ2-7, the V gene TRBV20-1; 13 positions agree with TRBD2. Sequenced here: CD4+ T cells from PBMCs cultured without peptide, sampled after COVID-19 vaccination. The sequence derives from a human donor who had a prior SARS-CoV-2 infection. The CDR3 DNA follows: TGCAGTGCTAGTGCGGGACTAGCGGGGCGAACCATTTACGAGCAGTACTTC. This encodes CSASAGLAGRTIYEQYF.